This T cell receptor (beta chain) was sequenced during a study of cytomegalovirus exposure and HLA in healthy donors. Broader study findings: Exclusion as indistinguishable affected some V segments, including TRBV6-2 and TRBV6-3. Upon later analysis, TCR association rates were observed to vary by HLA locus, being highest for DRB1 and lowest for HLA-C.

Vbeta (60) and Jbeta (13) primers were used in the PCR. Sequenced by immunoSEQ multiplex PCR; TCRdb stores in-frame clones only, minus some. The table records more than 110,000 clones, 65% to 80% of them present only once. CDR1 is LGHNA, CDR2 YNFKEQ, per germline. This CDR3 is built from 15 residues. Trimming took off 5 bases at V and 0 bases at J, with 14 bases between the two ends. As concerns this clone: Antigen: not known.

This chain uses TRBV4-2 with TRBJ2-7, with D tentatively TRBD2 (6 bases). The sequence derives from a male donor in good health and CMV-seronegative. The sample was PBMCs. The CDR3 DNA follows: TGTGCCAGCAGCGCCTTGAGCGGGCTCTCCTACGAGCAGTACTTC. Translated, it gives CASSALSGLSYEQYF.